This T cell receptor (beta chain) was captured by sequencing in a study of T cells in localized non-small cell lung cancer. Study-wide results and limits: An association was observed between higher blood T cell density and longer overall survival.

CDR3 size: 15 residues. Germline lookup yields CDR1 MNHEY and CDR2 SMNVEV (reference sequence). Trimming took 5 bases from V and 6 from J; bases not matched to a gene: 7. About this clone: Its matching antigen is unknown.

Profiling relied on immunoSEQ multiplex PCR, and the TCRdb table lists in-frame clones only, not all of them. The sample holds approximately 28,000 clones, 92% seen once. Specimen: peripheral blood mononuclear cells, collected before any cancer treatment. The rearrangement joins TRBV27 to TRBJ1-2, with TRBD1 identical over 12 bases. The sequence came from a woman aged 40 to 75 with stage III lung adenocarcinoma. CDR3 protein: CASSPGQGAMDGYTF. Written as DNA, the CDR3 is TGTGCCAGCAGTCCGGGACAGGGGGCTATGGATGGCTACACCTTC.